The 21 T cell receptor beta chains below all came from one sample that was sequenced in a study of tissue T cells after allogeneic stem cell transplantation. Sequencing used immunoSEQ multiplex PCR; TCRdb keeps in-frame clones, though not all of them. The sample yields 6,400 or so clones, approximately 50% seen once. Time point described: mouse harvest day 7 after allogeneic transplant. Mouse grafts combined 10^7 T-cell-depleted bone marrow cells with 10^6 splenic CD5+ T cells. Sample: gut tissue. The receptors here all came from a female BALB/c mouse given C57BL/6 T cells with graft-versus-host disease after an allogeneic hematopoietic cell transplant.

A remark on this clone: Gene and germline names: mouse. This chain's CDR3 is CASSFGGNAETLYF. The sequenced part of the CDR3 DNA is TGTGCCAGCAGCTTCGGGGGGAATGCAGAAACGCTGTAT. The chain recombines TRBV3 with TRBJ2-3; D is possibly TRBD2 (6 bases). The CDR3 goes on 1 residue after the read ends, and that part is filled in from the germline J gene. The CDR3 runs to 14 residues. In germline, CDR1 is SNHLY, CDR2 FYNGKV (reference sequence). V was shortened by 3 bases and J by 2 bases, with 9 bases between the two germline ends.

Of note for this clone: Genes and germline come from the mouse. The read finishes 1 residue shy of the CDR3 end, and the germline J gene is used to complete it. The rearrangement uses TRBV26 and TRBJ1-1; possibly TRBD1 for D (5 bases). The length of the CDR3 is 14 residues. Germline assignment: CDR1 KGHPV and CDR2 FQNQEV (reference sequence). With 0 bases removed from V and 4 bases from J, the gap between germline ends came to 9 bases. CDR3 DNA, as far as it was read: TGTGCCAGCAGTCTGTCAAGGGGCGGCACAGAAGTCTTC. Protein sequence: CASSLSRGGTEVF. In full, the CDR3 is CASSLSRGGTEVFF. Full variable domain (missing parts from reference TRBV26 and TRBJ1-1): NSKVIQTPRYLVKGQGQKAKMRCIPEKGHPVVFWYQQNKNNEFKFLINFQNQEVLQQIDMTEKRFSAECPSNSPCSLEIQSSEAGDSALYLCASSLSRGGTEVFFGKGTRLTVV.

Concerning this clone itself: Genes and germline come from the mouse. The read comes to an end 1 residue before the CDR3 does, leaving the germline J gene to fill in the end. The chain links TRBV3 to TRBJ2-7; D is undetermined. Germline CDR1 and CDR2: SNHLY and FYNGKV (reference sequence). With 5 bases removed from V and 0 bases from J, the gap between germline ends came to 5 bases. This CDR3 spans 12 amino acids. CDR3 residues: CASSRSSYEQYF. The CDR3 DNA, read in part, is TGTGCCAGCAGCCGGAGCTCCTATGAACAGTAC.

About this clone itself: Gene names are mouse gene names. Read sequence stops 1 residue before the CDR3 end, and the germline J gene provides the missing end. The genes are TRBV12-2 and TRBJ2-7; D remains ambiguous. The V end was cut by 0 bases, the J end by 0 bases, with 8 bases between. The germline V gene has CDR1 SGHLS and CDR2 HYDKME. This CDR3 region has 14 residues. The CDR3 is CASSLEVLSYEQYF. The CDR3 bases that were read are TGTGCCAGCTCTCTCGAGGTTCTCTCCTATGAACAGTAC.

About this clone: Genes here carry mouse names. The read falls 1 residue short of the CDR3 end, and the missing part is taken from the germline J gene. V usage is TRBV1 and J usage is TRBJ1-1, with D possibly TRBD1 on 5 matching bases. This CDR3 is 13 amino acids long. CDR1 is NSQYPW, CDR2 LRSPGD, per germline (reference sequence). V dropped 0 bases and J dropped 3 bases, with 5 bases sitting between them. The DNA read from the CDR3 is TGCACCTGCAGTGCAGACAGGGACACAGAAGTCTTC. It yields the protein CTCSADRDTEVF. The full CDR3 is CTCSADRDTEVFF. The whole variable domain, filled in from reference TRBV1 and TRBJ1-1, reads VTLLEQNPRWRLVPRGQAVNLRCILKNSQYPWMSWYQQDLQKQLQWLFTLRSPGDKEVKSLPGADYLATRVTDTELRLQVANMSQGRTLYCTCSADRDTEVFFGKGTRLTVV.

As concerns this clone: Germline and genes here are mouse. The CDR3 is cut off 1 residue early in the read; its end comes from the germline J gene. The J gene is TRBJ2-1, the V gene TRBV5, with TRBD1 identical over 8 bases. The CDR3 is 14 residues long. The germline V gene encodes CDR1 LGHNA and CDR2 YNLKQL (reference sequence). Losses at the gene ends were 0 bases for V and 7 bases for J; bases not matched to a gene: 2. The DNA read from the CDR3 is TGTGCCAGCAGCCAAGATTGGGACAGGGCTGAGCAGTTC. As protein: CASSQDWDRAEQF. The CDR3, in full, reads CASSQDWDRAEQFF.

Concerning this clone: Gene names follow the mouse nomenclature. The CDR3 end falls 1 residue outside the read, so it is completed with the germline J gene. The rearrangement joins TRBV16 to TRBJ1-4, with no clear D. CDR3 length: 15 residues. Looked up from germline, CDR1 is SGHSA and CDR2 is FRNQAP. V was cut by 1 base and J by 0 bases, with 6 bases left in between. The part of the CDR3 DNA that was read is TGTGCAAGCAGCTTAGGGGGTTTTTCCAACGAAAGATTATTT. Its translation: CASSLGGFSNERLF. In full, the CDR3 is CASSLGGFSNERLFF.

Points on this clone: Gene names denote mouse genes. The read halts 1 residue ahead of the CDR3 end, with the missing end drawn from the germline J gene. The chain couples TRBV3 to TRBJ2-5; D perhaps matches TRBD2 (7 bases). Germline values: CDR1 SNHLY, CDR2 FYNGKV (reference sequence). The V and J ends lost 1 base and 7 bases respectively, with 12 bases between them. This CDR3 region has 14 residues. The DNA read from the CDR3 is TGTGCCAGCAGCTTAGGGGGGGCGGGAAACACCCAGTAC. It translates to CASSLGGAGNTQY. The entire CDR3 sequence reads CASSLGGAGNTQYF.

To note about this clone: An end of the junction differs from the germline gene, which may be a read error. Here the gene names and germline are mouse. The read falls 1 residue short of the CDR3 end, and the missing part is taken from the germline J gene. The rearrangement uses TRBV26 and TRBJ2-1, with D maybe TRBD1 (5 bases). There are 14 residues in the CDR3. The germline V gene encodes CDR1 KGHPV and CDR2 FQNQEV (reference sequence). The DNA read from the CDR3 is TGTGCCAGCGGTCTGCCGCAGGGTTATGCTGAGCAGTTC. As protein: CASGLPQGYAEQF. The CDR3 as a whole reads CASGLPQGYAEQFF.

This clone is a singleton in its sample. Gene names denote mouse genes. Read sequence stops 1 residue before the CDR3 end, and the germline J gene provides the missing end. V usage is TRBV13-1 and J usage is TRBJ1-5; the D gene is possibly TRBD1 (5 bases). Trimming removed 2 bases at V and 1 base at J, with 7 bases between. Germline-derived CDR1 and CDR2 are NSHNY and SYGAGN. The CDR3 consists of 14 residues. The CDR3 spells CASSERDNNQAPLF. The CDR3 bases that were read are TGTGCCAGCAGTGAGCGGGACAACAACCAGGCTCCGCTT.

In regard to this clone: Gene labels here are mouse ones. Read data end 1 residue before the CDR3 end; the end is taken from the germline J gene. This specimen includes other DNA sequences encoding the same CDR3. The chain joins TRBV26 to TRBJ1-1; D is perhaps TRBD1 (5 bases). This CDR3 is 13 amino acids long. CDR1 KGHPV and CDR2 FQNQEV come from the germline V gene (reference sequence). The V end was cut by 2 bases, the J end by 1 base, with 5 bases between. The sequenced part of the CDR3 DNA is TGTGCCAGCAGTCTGAGGGGAAACACAGAAGTCTTC. Amino acids: CASSLRGNTEVF. The entire CDR3 reads CASSLRGNTEVFF.

This clone was counted only a few times. Gene names denote mouse genes. The read finishes 1 residue shy of the CDR3 end, and the germline J gene is used to complete it. This chain connects TRBV3 to TRBJ2-7; TRBD2 agrees at 11 bases. With V trimmed by 3 bases and J by 7 bases, 5 bases remained unmatched. Germline values: CDR1 SNHLY, CDR2 FYNGKV (reference sequence). This CDR3 comprises 14 residues. The sequenced CDR3 bases are TGTGCCAGCAGCTTCACTGGGGGGGCGAGAGAACAGTAC. As protein: CASSFTGGAREQY. The full CDR3 sequence reads CASSFTGGAREQYF.

As for this clone: The gene symbols are mouse symbols. The CDR3 sequence is CASRLNSYAEQFF. Partial CDR3 DNA: TGTGCCAGCAGGCTGAACAGCTATGCTGAGCAGTTC. This chain connects TRBV26 to TRBJ2-1; D unclear. The CDR3 end is not reached by the read, which stops 1 residue before it; the germline J gene fills it in. CDR1 and CDR2 (germline): KGHPV, FQNQEV (reference sequence). This CDR3 region has 13 residues. V shed 6 bases and J shed 3 bases, with 9 bases lying between them.

Concerning this clone: Mouse gene names and germline throughout. The read falls 1 residue short of the CDR3 end, and the missing part is taken from the germline J gene. The chain carries TRBV13-3 and TRBJ2-3; a weak D match, TRBD2 (6 bases). Germline CDR1 is NNHDY and CDR2 is SYVADS. V was trimmed by 3 bases and J by 0 bases, leaving 8 bases between them. CDR3 length: 14 residues. CDR3 DNA (partial): TGTGCCAGCAGTGGGGGGGTTAGTGCAGAAACGCTGTAT. Translated: CASSGGVSAETLY. From start to end, the CDR3 is CASSGGVSAETLYF.

As regards this clone: Here the gene names and germline are mouse. The observed sequence ends 1 residue before the CDR3 terminus, with the missing tail filled in from the germline J gene. The gene calls are TRBV24 and TRBJ1-6; D call uncertain. TRBJ1-6 is classed as an ORF, of uncertain function. Trimming removed 0 bases from V and 5 bases from J, with 5 bases in between. The CDR3 has 14 amino acids. Germline V CDR1 and CDR2: KGHTA, FRNEEI. The CDR3: CASSLYGDNSPLYF. Partial CDR3 DNA: TGTGCCAGCAGTCTGTATGGGGATAATTCGCCCCTCTAC.

This clone was seen a few times. Germline and genes: mouse. The CDR3 goes on 1 residue after the read ends, and that part is filled in from the germline J gene. The J gene is TRBJ2-3, the V gene TRBV23. This CDR3 contains 13 residues. The germline V gene has CDR1 KGHTA and CDR2 FQNQQP. The CDR3 DNA, read in part, is TGCTCCAGCAGTCAATACAGTGCAGAAACGCTGTAT. It yields the protein CSSSQYSAETLY. The whole CDR3 sequence is CSSSQYSAETLYF.

Concerning this clone itself: Mouse gene names apply. The read ends 1 residue early relative to the CDR3; the germline J gene fills the gap. The rearrangement uses TRBV13-2 and TRBJ2-1; no reliable D call. Per the germline V gene, CDR1 is NNHNN and CDR2 is SYGAGS (reference sequence). The CDR3 covers 13 residues. The ends were cut back, 4 bases at V and 0 bases at J, with 5 bases in the middle. The sequenced CDR3 bases are TGTGCCAGCGGTCATGGTAACTATGCTGAGCAGTTC. It translates to CASGHGNYAEQF. The whole CDR3 is CASGHGNYAEQFF.

This clone has just a few counts. Gene names are mouse gene names. The CDR3 is cut off 1 residue early in the read; its end comes from the germline J gene. This chain connects TRBV3 to TRBJ2-7; 9 nucleotides agree with TRBD2. The CDR3 totals 13 residues. Germline V gives CDR1 SNHLY, CDR2 FYNGKV (reference sequence). V lost 3 bases, J lost 6 bases, and 3 bases stayed unmatched. The sequenced CDR3 bases are TGTGCCAGCAGCTTTGGGGGGGCGCCTGAACAGTAC. This gives the protein CASSFGGAPEQY. The whole CDR3 sequence is CASSFGGAPEQYF.

This clone was detected only once. The gene symbols are mouse symbols. CDR3 DNA (partial): TGTGCCAGCAGTGATGCAGACTGGGGGGACCAAAACACCTTGTAC. As protein: CASSDADWGDQNTLY. The entire CDR3 protein reads CASSDADWGDQNTLYF. The V gene is TRBV13-1, the J gene TRBJ2-4; 10 bases map to TRBD2. The read ends 1 residue shy of where the CDR3 ends; the end is completed using the germline J gene. V was clipped by 0 bases and J by 3 bases; unmatched bases: 4. The germline V gene encodes CDR1 NSHNY and CDR2 SYGAGN. This CDR3 comprises 16 residues.

To note about this clone: Genes and germline come from the mouse. The read gets to within 1 residue of the CDR3 end, and the germline J gene fills in the rest. The V call is TRBV13-1, the J call TRBJ1-1; TRBD1 matches at 8 bases. Germline V lookup: CDR1 NSHNY, CDR2 SYGAGN. The length of the CDR3 is 13 residues. Trimming removed 0 bases from V and 5 bases from J; junction bases left unmatched: 0. The CDR3 loop reads CASSDGQGTEVFF. The sequenced part of the CDR3 DNA is TGTGCCAGCAGTGATGGACAGGGGACAGAAGTCTTC.

Comment on this clone: The listed genes are named as in mouse. The CDR3 extends 1 residue past the end of the read, so its final part is completed from the germline J gene. The V and J genes are TRBV26 and TRBJ2-4; 8 nucleotides align to TRBD1. Trimming at V came to 4 bases and at J to 3 bases, leaving 3 bases not matched to a gene. The CDR3 runs 14 residues. CDR1 and CDR2 (germline): KGHPV, FQNQEV (reference sequence). CDR3 loop: CASSPGQGQNTLYF. The DNA read from the CDR3 is TGTGCCAGCAGTCCCGGACAGGGCCAAAACACCTTGTAC.